This T cell receptor (beta chain) emerged from a study of T cell responses to AZD1222 COVID-19 vaccine. General study points: Close to half of all spike-specific TCRs reportedly target regions of the variants that are unmutated. Just 5 to 7 AZD1222 recipients were seropositive at baseline. Among the donors, most were white British and more were female, and clonal diversity was possibly underestimated.

There are 15 residues in the CDR3. V lost 0 bases and J 0 bases, leaving 6 bases between the germline ends. Germline CDR1 reads SGHRS; CDR2 reads YFSETQ. This table comes from immunoSEQ multiplex PCR, and its TCRdb copy is limited to in-frame clones, with some not included. The sample shows over 75,000 clones, roughly nine tenths of them seen only once. This clone was counted a few times. Its antigen is not identified. This TCR derives from an adult in good health. The chain recombines TRBV5-1 with TRBJ1-4, with D unclear. The material was peripheral blood, obtained on day 0 of AZD1222 vaccination. In DNA, the CDR3 is TGCGCCAGCAGCTTGGACAGTGCAACTAATGAAAAACTGTTTTTT. Its translation is CASSLDSATNEKLFF.